The 3 T cell receptor beta chains below all came from one sample that was sequenced in a study of CD8 T cells in ankylosing spondylitis. TCRdb ran MiXCR on the 5' RACE reads and lists one entry per CDR3 protein. This table has roughly 130,000 distinct CDR3 sequences, about 13% appearing once. The sample was blood, either unsorted or a sorted T cell fraction (not recorded which). The origin of the receptors is a female donor with ankylosing spondylitis or in good health (not recorded which).

This clonotype was recorded many times. This chain connects TRBV11-1 to TRBJ2-5; the match to TRBD1 covers 8 bases. This CDR3 has 15 residues. Per the germline V gene, CDR1 is SGHAT and CDR2 is FQDESV (reference sequence). Losses at the gene ends were 5 bases for V and 4 bases for J; bases not matched to a gene: 9. The CDR3 sequence is CASSVQQGARETQYF. Here the CDR3 DNA reads TGTGCCAGCAGCGTCCAGCAGGGGGCTCGAGAGACCCAGTACTTC.

This clonotype was seen at least ten times. The V call is TRBV20-1, the J call TRBJ2-3; TRBD2 aligns across 8 bases. Germline loops: CDR1 DFQATT, CDR2 SNEGSKA (reference sequence). The CDR3 length is 15 residues. Losses at the gene ends were 4 bases for V and 4 bases for J; bases not matched to a gene: 10. The CDR3 nucleotides read TGCAGTGCTACACAGACTAGCGCGTTCGCAGATACGCAGTATTTT. Translating gives CSATQTSAFADTQYF.

This chain uses TRBV29-1 with TRBJ2-2; tentative D call: TRBD1 (6 bases). The CDR3 sequence is 13 residues long. Germline loops: CDR1 SQVTM, CDR2 ANQGSEA. V lost 3 bases and J lost 7, with 12 bases in between. The CDR3 DNA is TGCAGCGTTGATGGGGCAGGGGACGGGGAGCTGTTTTTT. Its protein product is CSVDGAGDGELFF.